This is a list of T cell receptor beta chains from one sample in a study of T-cell memory formation after mild COVID-19. TCRdb fed the 5' RACE reads into MiXCR, producing one record per CDR3 protein. The table lists under 450,000 distinct CDR3 sequences, about 15% of them singletons. What was sequenced was PBMCs or a T cell subset sorted from them (not recorded which). These TCRs come from a man aged 18 to 30 who had mild COVID-19 (a few samples of this study predate the infection). Cell type and time point are not known. Both conserved end residues are part of each CDR3. D genes are given only for firm matches. Not all rows give a size; the values are once, few, many and, for expanded clones, a class.

j_call,cdr3_length,d_call,v_call,clone_size,cdr3_aa,cdr3_nt
TRBJ1-2,15,TRBD1,TRBV18,.,CASSPTGQGLNGYTF,TGTGCCAGCTCACCCACGGGACAGGGGTTGAATGGCTACACCTTC
TRBJ2-6,17,.,TRBV7-2,.,CASSTRDWTSGANVLTF,TGTGCCAGCAGTACCAGGGACTGGACCTCTGGGGCCAACGTCCTGACTTTC
TRBJ2-3,13,.,TRBV9,.,CASSGSGADTQYF,TGTGCCAGCAGCGGCTCCGGGGCAGATACGCAGTATTTT
TRBJ2-5,17,TRBD1,TRBV20-1,.,CSARNLRPTGIIETQYF,TGCAGTGCTAGAAATCTGAGACCGACAGGGATCATAGAGACCCAGTACTTC
TRBJ2-1,12,.,TRBV5-1,many,CASSLDWREQFF,TGCGCCAGCAGCTTGGACTGGCGGGAGCAGTTCTTC
TRBJ1-1,13,.,TRBV7-9,.,CASSFRVNTEAFF,TGTGCCAGCAGTTTCAGGGTGAACACTGAAGCTTTCTTT
TRBJ2-3,16,.,TRBV5-6,few,CASSHVGTISTDTQYF,TGTGCCAGCAGCCACGTTGGGACAATAAGCACAGATACGCAGTATTTT
TRBJ2-1,16,TRBD1,TRBV6-5,.,CASSKKGQGPYNEQFF,TGTGCCAGCAGCAAGAAAGGACAGGGACCCTACAATGAGCAGTTCTTC
TRBJ1-1,14,.,TRBV29-1,.,CSVTKRSIYTEAFF,TGCAGCGTTACTAAGCGGAGTATCTACACTGAAGCTTTCTTT
TRBJ2-1,15,TRBD1,TRBV4-2,.,CASSRHLGTANEQFF,TGTGCCAGCAGCCGCCACCTCGGGACAGCAAATGAGCAGTTCTTC
TRBJ2-1,13,TRBD2,TRBV5-1,.,CASSWLAGAAQFF,TGCGCCAGCAGTTGGCTAGCGGGGGCCGCTCAGTTCTTC
TRBJ1-2,15,.,TRBV15,few,CATSRDGHVPYGYTF,TGTGCCACCAGCAGAGATGGTCACGTACCCTATGGCTACACCTTC
TRBJ2-5,17,TRBD2,TRBV4-3,.,CASSQGVAGEYQETQYF,TGCGCCAGCAGCCAAGGGGTAGCGGGGGAGTACCAAGAGACCCAGTACTTC
TRBJ2-2,12,.,TRBV12-3/TRBV12-4,.,CAGLVNTGELFF,TGTGCCGGGCTGGTGAACACCGGGGAGCTGTTTTTT
TRBJ2-5,13,.,TRBV28,once,CASREFGQETQYF,TGTGCCAGCAGAGAATTTGGCCAAGAGACCCAGTACTTC
TRBJ2-5,13,TRBD1,TRBV20-1,many,CSAGQGARETQYF,TGCAGTGCTGGACAGGGGGCTAGGGAGACCCAGTACTTC
TRBJ1-6,15,TRBD1,TRBV7-2,few,CASSLATGGGSPLHF,TGTGCCAGCAGCTTAGCGACAGGGGGCGGATCACCCCTCCACTTT
TRBJ2-3,17,.,TRBV6-2/TRBV6-3,.,CASSYRGVAVTTDTQYF,TGTGCCAGCAGTTACCGGGGCGTAGCGGTGACCACAGATACGCAGTATTTT
TRBJ2-7,13,.,TRBV20-1,many,CSARGGGRYEQYF,TGCAGTGCTAGAGGGGGAGGCCGCTACGAGCAGTACTTC
TRBJ1-1,15,TRBD1,TRBV18,.,CASSPVTGADTEAFF,TGTGCCAGCTCACCAGTGACAGGGGCGGACACTGAAGCTTTCTTT
TRBJ1-1,20,.,TRBV21-1,.,CASSKAHKGEGGRSDTEAFF,TGTGCCAGCAGCAAAGCGCATAAGGGGGAGGGAGGGAGATCGGACACTGAAGCTTTCTTT
TRBJ2-4,18,.,TRBV5-1,.,CASSLEGSVILAKNIQYF,TGCGCCAGCAGCTTGGAAGGTTCCGTCATTTTAGCCAAAAACATTCAGTACTTC
TRBJ2-5,12,.,TRBV5-1,few,CASSLEDQTQYF,TGCGCCAGCAGCTTGGAGGACCAGACCCAGTACTTC
TRBJ1-1,15,.,TRBV12-3/TRBV12-4,.,CASSFGGLPNTEAFF,TGTGCCAGCAGTTTCGGGGGTTTGCCGAACACTGAAGCTTTCTTT
TRBJ1-1,15,.,TRBV5-1,few,CASSSRGGGTPEAFF,TGCGCCAGCAGCTCCCGAGGGGGGGGTACTCCTGAAGCTTTCTTT
TRBJ2-5,17,.,TRBV4-3,few,CASSRLRKGGEVETQYF,TGCGCCAGCAGCCGGCTACGTAAGGGGGGGGAGGTTGAGACCCAGTACTTC
TRBJ2-7,14,.,TRBV6-2/TRBV6-3,few,CASRSPNFDYEQYF,TGTGCCAGCAGAAGTCCCAACTTCGACTACGAGCAGTACTTC
TRBJ2-3,13,.,TRBV29-1,few,CSVVDNERDTQYF,TGCAGCGTTGTTGACAACGAACGAGATACGCAGTATTTT
TRBJ2-1,14,TRBD2,TRBV4-3,many,CASSQDAGDNEQFF,TGCGCCAGCAGCCAAGATGCGGGGGACAATGAGCAGTTCTTC
TRBJ1-2,16,.,TRBV5-6,few,CASSLGTGRANYGYTF,TGTGCCAGCAGCTTAGGTACCGGGAGAGCTAACTATGGCTACACCTTC
TRBJ1-1,15,TRBD1,TRBV5-6,.,CASSADRARDTEAFF,TGTGCCAGCAGCGCCGACAGGGCGAGGGACACTGAAGCTTTCTTT
TRBJ2-2,15,TRBD1,TRBV4-1,few,CASSRRDRDTGELFF,TGCGCCAGCAGCCGCCGGGACAGGGACACCGGGGAGCTGTTTTTT
TRBJ1-2,19,TRBD1,TRBV27,few,CASSLIAGQGMGKDYGYTF,TGTGCCAGCAGTTTAATCGCAGGACAGGGTATGGGAAAGGACTATGGCTACACCTTC
TRBJ2-6,15,TRBD1,TRBV7-2,few,CASSSDRAGANVLTF,TGTGCCAGCAGCTCCGACAGGGCCGGGGCCAACGTCCTGACTTTC
TRBJ2-5,16,.,TRBV7-9,few,CASSPRTGREGETQYF,TGTGCCAGCAGCCCGAGGACAGGAAGGGAGGGGGAGACCCAGTACTTC
TRBJ2-3,16,TRBD2,TRBV5-6,.,CASSQMSGGPADTQYF,TGTGCCAGCAGCCAAATGAGCGGGGGGCCTGCAGATACGCAGTATTTT
TRBJ1-1,15,.,TRBV5-1,.,CASSLDGGVSTEAFF,TGCGCCAGCAGCTTGGATGGGGGTGTCTCGACTGAAGCTTTCTTT
TRBJ1-3,12,.,TRBV29-1,.,CSVVSSGNTIYF,TGCAGCGTAGTGAGCTCTGGAAACACCATATATTTT
TRBJ2-1,16,TRBD1,TRBV15,.,CATSRVTQGIYNEQFF,TGTGCCACCAGCAGAGTTACACAGGGGATTTACAATGAGCAGTTCTTC
TRBJ1-2,15,TRBD1,TRBV3-1,few,CASSQDRSPHYGYTF,TGTGCCAGCAGCCAGGACAGGTCACCCCACTATGGCTACACCTTC
TRBJ1-4,16,.,TRBV5-1,.,CASSPAFLATNEKLFF,TGCGCCAGCAGCCCTGCGTTCCTTGCAACTAATGAAAAACTGTTTTTT
TRBJ2-5,14,TRBD1,TRBV27,few,CASSPIGGLGTQYF,TGTGCCAGCAGCCCCATAGGGGGCCTCGGGACCCAGTACTTC
TRBJ2-7,14,.,TRBV5-1,many,CASSFFQAEGEQYF,TGCGCCAGCAGCTTTTTCCAGGCAGAGGGCGAGCAGTACTTC
TRBJ1-5,14,TRBD1,TRBV6-2/TRBV6-3,.,CASSDRGGGQPQHF,TGTGCCAGCAGTGACAGGGGAGGCGGCCAGCCCCAGCATTTT
TRBJ2-1,11,.,TRBV20-1,.,CSAGGWNEQFF,TGCAGTGCCGGAGGTTGGAATGAGCAGTTCTTC
TRBJ2-1,11,.,TRBV20-1,few,CSAGGSNEQFF,TGCAGTGCGGGAGGAAGCAATGAGCAGTTCTTC
TRBJ1-2,15,.,TRBV4-1,.,CASSQESRQSYGYTF,TGCGCCAGCAGCCAAGAATCGCGGCAGAGCTATGGCTACACCTTC
TRBJ2-5,13,.,TRBV6-1,few,CASSEEGVGTQYF,TGTGCCAGCAGTGAAGAGGGTGTGGGGACCCAGTACTTC
TRBJ1-1,18,.,TRBV5-1,.,CASSYPKGGPVGNTEAFF,TGCGCCAGCAGCTACCCCAAGGGGGGACCGGTTGGGAACACTGAAGCTTTCTTT
TRBJ2-5,16,TRBD2,TRBV5-1,.,CASSLEAGVLQETQYF,TGCGCCAGCAGCTTGGAAGCGGGGGTCCTCCAAGAGACCCAGTACTTC
TRBJ1-6,15,TRBD1,TRBV7-3,.,CASSPGTGEYSPLHF,TGTGCCAGCAGCCCCGGGACAGGGGAATATTCACCCCTCCACTTT
TRBJ2-2,16,TRBD1,TRBV3-1,.,CASSSTGTVQTGELFF,TGTGCCAGCAGCTCCACTGGGACAGTACAGACCGGGGAGCTGTTTTTT
TRBJ1-6,14,.,TRBV20-1,.,CSARGGGGGSPLHF,TGCAGTGCTAGAGGAGGAGGGGGAGGCTCACCCCTCCACTTT